A single sample gave rise to the 7 T cell receptor beta chains below, sequenced in a study of control samples from healthy donors and cancer patients. TCRdb keeps only in-frame clones here, not all; method: immunoSEQ multiplex PCR. The data hold over 150,000 clones, with more than 90% observed a single time. Sample: blood. The receptors were sampled from a young man in good health.

The chain recombines TRBV4-1 with TRBJ2-1; 8 bases are a match to TRBD2. The germline V gene encodes CDR1 MGHRA and CDR2 YSYEKL. This CDR3 has 16 residues. V lost 0 bases to trimming and J lost 6 bases; unmatched junction nucleotides: 7. Here the CDR3 DNA reads TGCGCCAGCAGCCAAGATCTTAGCGGGATCGGCAATGAGCAGTTCTTC. Translation gives CASSQDLSGIGNEQFF.

CDR3 sequence reads: CASSTGGRVSGSETQYF. The CDR3 DNA is TGTGCCAGTAGTACCGGAGGCAGGGTCTCCGGTTCTGAGACCCAGTACTTC. This chain uses TRBV19 with TRBJ2-5; D may correspond to TRBD1 or TRBD2 (5 bases each). Germline CDR1 and CDR2: LNHDA and SQIVND (reference sequence). The CDR3 contains 17 residues. Trimming pared 4 bases from V and 5 bases from J, leaving 23 bases between.

The chain links TRBV5-6 to TRBJ1-1, with D unclear. Germline V gene data show CDR1 as SGHDT and CDR2 as YYEEEE. CDR3 size: 13 residues. Trimming removed 1 base at V and 6 bases at J, with 10 bases between. The CDR3, as DNA: TGTGCCAGCAGCTTGACGCCCGCCTCTGAAGCTTTCTTT. Amino acids: CASSLTPASEAFF.

The chain recombines TRBV5-1 with TRBJ2-1, with 10 positions matching TRBD2. This CDR3 spans 16 amino acids. Germline V gene data show CDR1 as SGHRS and CDR2 as YFSETQ. V lost 0 bases and J lost 3; bases outside the gene matches: 3. CDR3 sequence (DNA): TGCGCCAGCAGCTTGGCTGTAGCGGGAGGCTACAATGAGCAGTTCTTC. Its translation: CASSLAVAGGYNEQFF.

The table lists this clone with a few counts. The chain employs TRBV9 and TRBJ2-7; D is ambiguous. V lost 0 bases and J lost 3, with 7 bases in between. Germline V gene sequence: CDR1 SGDLS, CDR2 YYNGEE. The CDR3 is made up of 13 amino acids. CDR3 in DNA: TGTGCCAGCAGCGTAGGAATTGGCTACGAGCAGTACTTC. Residues: CASSVGIGYEQYF.

The gene calls are TRBV15 and TRBJ1-6; D might be TRBD1 (5 bases). V gave up 1 base and J gave up 0 bases, with 13 bases separating them. The CDR3 loop spans 18 amino acids. The germline CDR1 and CDR2 sequences are LNHNV and YYDKDF (reference sequence). The CDR3 DNA is TGTGCCACCAGCAGAGTGGCGGGGGGAAGCTCCTATAATTCACCCCTCCACTTT. Its protein is CATSRVAGGSSYNSPLHF.

The rearrangement uses TRBV3-1 (or the pseudogene TRBV3-2) and TRBJ2-7; TRBD2 matches at 8 bases. This CDR3 has 15 amino acids. V lost 5 bases and J lost 2; bases outside the gene matches: 8. Germline-derived CDR1 and CDR2 are LGHDT and YNNKEL (reference sequence). Here the CDR3 DNA reads TGTGCCAGCAGCAAGCCGGGACTAGGAGCCTACGAGCAGTACTTC. This sequence encodes CASSKPGLGAYEQYF.